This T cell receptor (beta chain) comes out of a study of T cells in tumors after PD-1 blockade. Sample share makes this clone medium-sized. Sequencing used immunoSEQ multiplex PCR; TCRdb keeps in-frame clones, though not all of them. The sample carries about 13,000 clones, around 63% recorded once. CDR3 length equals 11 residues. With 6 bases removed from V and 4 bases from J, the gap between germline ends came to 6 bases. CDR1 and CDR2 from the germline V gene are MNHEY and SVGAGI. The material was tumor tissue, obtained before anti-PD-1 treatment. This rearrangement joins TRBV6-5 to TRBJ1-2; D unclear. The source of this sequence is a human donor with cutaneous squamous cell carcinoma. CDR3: CASRDPYGYTF. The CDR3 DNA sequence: TGTGCCAGCAGAGACCCCTATGGCTACACCTTC.